The sample holds one count of the clone carrying this T cell receptor (beta chain). Authors' analysis steps: The assay estimated nucleated cells by amplifying reference gene primers. Some clones are missing from TCRdb's copy, which holds only in-frame ones; the method was immunoSEQ multiplex PCR. Clone size and V and J calls were adopted from that table, with D and trimming inferred from the DNA. Here the sample spans some 350,000 clones, roughly 87% being singletons. This entry belongs to a study of blood T cell repertoires in COVID-19. Germline-derived CDR1 and CDR2 are MNHEY and SMNVEV (reference sequence). This CDR3 spans 15 amino acids. The J segment lost 5 bases and the V segment lost 2 bases, leaving 1 base of the junction unmatched.

The sequenced sample was PBMCs or T cells enriched from blood (not recorded which). The TCR was taken from a woman aged 25 to 45 who had recovered from COVID-19. This chain uses TRBV27 with TRBJ2-5, with 14 positions matching TRBD2. The CDR3 DNA reads TGTGCCAGCAGTTTAGGGACTAGCGGGAGCGAGACCCAGTACTTC. Encoded protein: CASSLGTSGSETQYF.